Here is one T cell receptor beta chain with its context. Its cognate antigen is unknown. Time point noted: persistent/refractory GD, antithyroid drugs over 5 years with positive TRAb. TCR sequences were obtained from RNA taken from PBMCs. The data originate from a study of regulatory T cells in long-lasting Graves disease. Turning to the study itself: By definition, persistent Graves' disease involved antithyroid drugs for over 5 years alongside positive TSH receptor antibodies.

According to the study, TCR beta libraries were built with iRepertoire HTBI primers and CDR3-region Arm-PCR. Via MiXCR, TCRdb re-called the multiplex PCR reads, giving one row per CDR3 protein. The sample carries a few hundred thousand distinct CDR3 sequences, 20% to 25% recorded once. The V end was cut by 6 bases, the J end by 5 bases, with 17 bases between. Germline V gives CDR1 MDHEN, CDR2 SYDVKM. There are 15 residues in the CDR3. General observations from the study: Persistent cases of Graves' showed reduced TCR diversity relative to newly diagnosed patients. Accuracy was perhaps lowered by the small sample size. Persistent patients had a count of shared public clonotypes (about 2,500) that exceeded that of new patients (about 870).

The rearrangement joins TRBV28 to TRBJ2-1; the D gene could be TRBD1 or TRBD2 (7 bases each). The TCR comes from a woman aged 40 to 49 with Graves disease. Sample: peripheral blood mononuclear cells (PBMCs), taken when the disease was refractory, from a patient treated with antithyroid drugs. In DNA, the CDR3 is TGTGCCAGCAGCCAACCAGGGGGGGGGGACAATGAGCAGTTCTTC. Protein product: CASSQPGGGDNEQFF.